This is a list of T cell receptor beta chains from one sample in a study of immune evolution from preneoplasia to lung adenocarcinoma. The table came from immunoSEQ multiplex PCR; TCRdb's copy has only in-frame clones and leaves some out. The sample yields more than 12,000 clones, 81% seen once. Sequenced input: FFPE minimally invasive lung adenocarcinoma tissue. Source of these receptors: a person between 60 and 79 years old with lung adenocarcinoma. CDR3s include the opening cysteine and the closing phenylalanine or tryptophan. Fields, in order: V gene, D gene, CDR3 length, J gene, CDR3 protein. D genes are given only for firm matches.

v_gene: TRBV7-9
d_gene: -
len: 18
j_gene: TRBJ1-3
CDR3aa: CASSFPGGYHHSGNTIYF

v_gene: TRBV4-1
d_gene: -
len: 15
j_gene: TRBJ2-7
CDR3aa: CASSQDEGRPYEQYF

v_gene: TRBV30
d_gene: -
len: 13
j_gene: TRBJ2-2
CDR3aa: CAWKGANTGELFF

v_gene: TRBV5-6
d_gene: -
len: 18
j_gene: TRBJ1-2
CDR3aa: CASRRWMGNTLLNYGYTF

v_gene: TRBV18
d_gene: TRBD1
len: 16
j_gene: TRBJ1-2
CDR3aa: CASSPQGQTFGYGYTF

v_gene: TRBV11-2
d_gene: -
len: 16
j_gene: TRBJ1-1
CDR3aa: CASRVTGGQKNTEAFF

v_gene: TRBV19
d_gene: TRBD1
len: 17
j_gene: TRBJ1-5
CDR3aa: CASSYRDRTYSNQPQHF

v_gene: TRBV28
d_gene: -
len: 14
j_gene: TRBJ2-7
CDR3aa: CASSFSQGTYEQYF

v_gene: TRBV5-4
d_gene: TRBD1
len: 15
j_gene: TRBJ1-2
CDR3aa: CASSYRTGTGYGYTF

v_gene: TRBV28
d_gene: TRBD2
len: 19
j_gene: TRBJ2-2
CDR3aa: CASSGVQGTSGSNTGELFF

v_gene: TRBV30
d_gene: -
len: 11
j_gene: TRBJ2-5
CDR3aa: CAWSINNAQYF

v_gene: TRBV19
d_gene: -
len: 16
j_gene: TRBJ2-2
CDR3aa: CASSNRSGQNTGELFF

v_gene: TRBV30
d_gene: TRBD2
len: 14
j_gene: TRBJ2-3
CDR3aa: CAWQLAVGTDTQYF

v_gene: TRBV5-1
d_gene: -
len: 11
j_gene: TRBJ2-7
CDR3aa: CASADGYEQYF

v_gene: TRBV28
d_gene: TRBD1
len: 13
j_gene: TRBJ1-4
CDR3aa: CASTPDRVVKLFF

v_gene: TRBV7-2
d_gene: -
len: 16
j_gene: TRBJ2-1
CDR3aa: CASSLSPGLILGEQFF

v_gene: TRBV14
d_gene: -
len: 12
j_gene: TRBJ2-2
CDR3aa: CASSPSGRELFF

v_gene: TRBV18
d_gene: -
len: 14
j_gene: TRBJ2-1
CDR3aa: CASSVEGRDNEQFF

v_gene: TRBV19
d_gene: -
len: 13
j_gene: TRBJ2-2
CDR3aa: CAIGTVNTGELFF

v_gene: TRBV7-3
d_gene: TRBD2
len: 20
j_gene: TRBJ2-3
CDR3aa: CASSPRLRQTSGESTDTQYF

v_gene: TRBV10-1
d_gene: TRBD1
len: 19
j_gene: TRBJ1-2
CDR3aa: CASSDSPGTGNGGGYGYTF

v_gene: TRBV5-1
d_gene: TRBD1
len: 14
j_gene: TRBJ1-1
CDR3aa: CASSPGTEGTEAFF

v_gene: TRBV7-3
d_gene: TRBD2
len: 16
j_gene: TRBJ2-3
CDR3aa: CASRVGLAGFTDTQYF

v_gene: TRBV7-3
d_gene: -
len: 13
j_gene: TRBJ1-6
CDR3aa: CASSPHPESPLHF

v_gene: TRBV18
d_gene: -
len: 13
j_gene: TRBJ2-3
CDR3aa: CASSPPSTDTQYF

v_gene: TRBV6-5
d_gene: -
len: 11
j_gene: TRBJ2-1
CDR3aa: CASWGFNEQFF

v_gene: TRBV7-8
d_gene: -
len: 15
j_gene: TRBJ1-2
CDR3aa: CASSSSGTSFLGYTF

v_gene: TRBV5-1
d_gene: TRBD1
len: 14
j_gene: TRBJ1-2
CDR3aa: CASNPGQGLDGYTF

v_gene: TRBV18
d_gene: -
len: 14
j_gene: TRBJ2-7
CDR3aa: CASSPLAATYEQYF

v_gene: TRBV6-4
d_gene: TRBD1
len: 16
j_gene: TRBJ2-7
CDR3aa: CASSDLTGQGRHEQYF

v_gene: TRBV16
d_gene: TRBD1
len: 14
j_gene: TRBJ1-2
CDR3aa: CASSQSDRGYGYTF

v_gene: TRBV11-2
d_gene: TRBD1
len: 14
j_gene: TRBJ2-7
CDR3aa: CASSTRQGPREQYF

v_gene: TRBV30
d_gene: -
len: 15
j_gene: TRBJ1-5
CDR3aa: CAWSGGLYSNQPQHF

v_gene: TRBV5-6
d_gene: -
len: 14
j_gene: TRBJ1-1
CDR3aa: CASNQRGQWTEAFF

v_gene: TRBV7-2
d_gene: -
len: 15
j_gene: TRBJ2-3
CDR3aa: CASGLGITSTDTQYF

v_gene: TRBV5-1
d_gene: TRBD1
len: 16
j_gene: TRBJ2-5
CDR3aa: CASSLFPGQGQETQYF

v_gene: TRBV4-1
d_gene: TRBD1
len: 18
j_gene: TRBJ1-1
CDR3aa: CASSQWGRDRGVNTEAFF

v_gene: TRBV29-1
d_gene: TRBD2
len: 16
j_gene: TRBJ2-1
CDR3aa: CSVKQHSSSGRNEQFF

v_gene: TRBV15
d_gene: -
len: 14
j_gene: TRBJ2-5
CDR3aa: CATSRDPHRETQYF

v_gene: TRBV5-5
d_gene: TRBD2
len: 17
j_gene: TRBJ2-3
CDR3aa: CASSFSGASAITDTQYF

v_gene: TRBV5-1
d_gene: TRBD1
len: 13
j_gene: TRBJ2-7
CDR3aa: CASSSGQGYEQYF

v_gene: TRBV7-9
d_gene: -
len: 16
j_gene: TRBJ1-4
CDR3aa: CASSPGHLGGDEKLFF

v_gene: TRBV23-1
d_gene: -
len: 15
j_gene: TRBJ1-4
CDR3aa: CASSPTRAGDEKLFF